The T cell receptor (beta chain) described here comes from a study of OX40 agonist ivuxolimab in advanced cancers. General study points: Dose levels from 0.1 to 3.0 mg/kg saw CD4+ and CD8+ blood T cells expand clonally by week 6. Near-lowest levels of clonal expansion characterized partial responders at 0.1-3.0 mg/kg.

Some clones are missing from TCRdb's copy, which holds only in-frame ones; the method was immunoSEQ multiplex PCR. The sample lists tens of thousands of clones; around 90% were seen once. Samples were taken at baseline and on day 1 of cycles 4 and 7. This clone came up a few times. Its antigen is not known. V was pared by 4 bases and J by 0 bases, with 9 bases between. The germline gives CDR1 SGHRS, CDR2 YFSETQ. The CDR3 extends over 14 amino acids. This sequence was found in an adult with an advanced solid tumor such as melanoma, head and neck, liver or kidney cancer. The input for sequencing was CD4+ or CD8+ T cells sorted from blood, taken in a trial of the OX40 agonist ivuxolimab. The J gene is TRBJ2-3, the V gene TRBV5-1; D possibly corresponds to TRBD2 (6 bases). In DNA form, the CDR3 reads TGCGCCAGCAGCCCGACTAGTAGCACAGATACGCAGTATTTT. Its protein is CASSPTSSTDTQYF.